The clone carrying this TCR beta chain was picked up one time. The antigen remains undetermined. The CDR3 is 17 residues long. Germline V CDR1 and CDR2: SGHNT, YYREEE (reference sequence). Trimming took off 0 bases at V and 6 bases at J, with 21 bases between the two ends. This table comes from immunoSEQ multiplex PCR, and its TCRdb copy is limited to in-frame clones, with some not included. The table lists roughly 84,000 clones, approximately 83% of them singletons, with over 10% in the top ten. The data originate from a study of T cell responses to AZD1222 COVID-19 vaccine. Study observations and caveats: Reports indicate that nearly half of spike-specific TCRs are directed at unmutated variant regions. Regions 160-218 and 743-854 held dominance among vaccine-associated CD4 TCRs, which spanned spike. Recipients of two AZD1222 doses showed rising Spike-specific TCR breadth and depth.

The rearrangement joins TRBV5-4 to TRBJ1-2; D unclear. The TCR was taken from an adult who received the AZD1222 COVID-19 vaccine. The sample consisted of peripheral blood, taken 28 days after the second AZD1222 dose. CDR3 region: CASSLGVRSEARDGYTF. CDR3 bases: TGTGCCAGCAGCTTGGGGGTACGCTCAGAAGCGAGGGATGGCTACACCTTC.